This entry lists 12 T cell receptor beta chains sequenced from one sample in a study of T cell responses to AZD1222 COVID-19 vaccine. TCRdb keeps only in-frame clones here, not all; method: immunoSEQ multiplex PCR. The table records tens of thousands of clones, 84% of them present only once. This specimen consisted of peripheral blood, obtained on day 0 of AZD1222 vaccination. These receptors originate from an adult in good health.

The chain employs TRBV27 and TRBJ2-7, with TRBD1 matching over 8 bases. Germline trimming cut 5 bases from V and 4 bases from J; bases unmatched to any gene: 10. The CDR3 extends over 15 amino acids. The germline V gene has CDR1 MNHEY and CDR2 SMNVEV (reference sequence). CDR3 region: CASSPWGDRGYEQYF. The CDR3 nucleotides read TGTGCCAGCAGTCCCTGGGGAGACAGGGGTTACGAGCAGTACTTC.

In this sample, this clone turned up a few times. The chain has TRBV18 and TRBJ1-4; 10 bases are a match to TRBD1. The junction had 1 base not matched to a gene; V was cut back by 1 base and J by 5 bases. CDR3 size: 15 residues. Looked up from germline, CDR1 is KGHSH and CDR2 is LQKENI. The CDR3 bases are TGTGCCAGCTCACCACTGGGACAGGGGAATGAAAAACTGTTTTTT. Translating it yields CASSPLGQGNEKLFF.

This sequence joins TRBV7-2 and TRBJ2-2; D ambiguous. Trimming removed 6 bases from V and 5 bases from J, with 10 bases in between. From germline, CDR1 is SGHTA and CDR2 FQGNSA. The CDR3 is 13 residues long. The CDR3 DNA follows: TGTGCCAGCAGTCTTACAATGACCGGGGAGCTGTTTTTT. Translating gives CASSLTMTGELFF.

This rearrangement joins TRBV18 to TRBJ2-3; a possible D gene is TRBD1 (5 bases). This CDR3 has 13 residues. Germline V gene data show CDR1 as KGHSH and CDR2 as LQKENI. V lost 1 base and J lost 5, with 7 bases in between. The CDR3 nucleotides read TGTGCCAGCTCACCACAGGGGTTAGATACGCAGTATTTT. This codes for CASSPQGLDTQYF.

The chain combines TRBV12-3 or TRBV12-4 with TRBJ2-7, with no clear D. The CDR3 has 13 residues. The ends were cut back, 3 bases at V and 5 bases at J, with 11 bases in the middle. The CDR3 sequence: CASSLMDGDEQYF. The CDR3 DNA follows: TGTGCCAGCAGTTTGATGGACGGCGACGAGCAGTACTTC.

The chain is built from TRBV2 and TRBJ1-1, with 7 bases identical to TRBD1. With 4 bases clipped from V and 1 base from J, the junction kept 3 bases outside the gene matches. Germline V lookup: CDR1 SNHLY, CDR2 FYNNEI. This CDR3 comprises 14 residues. The CDR3 region is CASSGGTANTEAFF. For the CDR3, the DNA is TGTGCCAGCAGTGGCGGGACAGCGAACACTGAAGCTTTCTTT.

The chain recombines TRBV9 with TRBJ2-2; 7 positions match TRBD1. Germline loops: CDR1 SGDLS, CDR2 YYNGEE. Trimming removed 0 bases from V and 6 bases from J; junction bases left unmatched: 5. This CDR3 is 15 amino acids long. CDR3 sequence reads: CASSVGGGWAGELFF. CDR3 coding DNA: TGTGCCAGCAGCGTAGGAGGGGGCTGGGCCGGGGAGCTGTTTTTT.

V is TRBV4-1 and J is TRBJ1-4; no clear D gene. Germline values: CDR1 MGHRA, CDR2 YSYEKL. With 0 bases removed from V and 0 bases from J, the gap between germline ends came to 11 bases. This CDR3 has 17 amino acids. CDR3 nucleotide sequence: TGCGCCAGCAGCCAAGAACCCGGGAGGGCAACTAATGAAAAACTGTTTTTT. Encoded protein: CASSQEPGRATNEKLFF.

The rearrangement links TRBV5-1 to TRBJ1-1; perhaps TRBD1 as D (5 bases). The CDR3 spans 15 residues. V was shortened by 0 bases and J by 3 bases, with 12 bases between the two germline ends. CDR1 is SGHRS, CDR2 YFSETQ, per germline. The DNA of the CDR3 is TGCGCCAGCAGCTTGGAGGGGTCGGGGCACACTGAAGCTTTCTTT. Its protein product is CASSLEGSGHTEAFF.

As for this clone: A much more abundant neighbour one base away suggests this may be a read error. The V and J genes are TRBV7-2 and TRBJ1-1, with D perhaps TRBD1 (6 bases). This CDR3 has 13 residues. Germline assignment: CDR1 SGHTA and CDR2 FQGNSA. V lost 4 bases and J lost 1, with 7 bases in between. The CDR3, as DNA: TGTGCCAGCAGCTCACAGGGGAACACTGAAGCTTTCTTT. It translates to CASSSQGNTEAFF. Combining the CDR3 with reference TRBV7-2 and TRBJ1-1 gives the whole variable domain GAGVSQSPSNKVTEKGKDVELRCDPISGHTALYWYRQSLGQGLEFLIYFQGNSAPDKSGLPSDRFSAERTGGSVSTLTIQRTQQEDSAVYLCASSSQGNTEAFFGQGTRLTVV.

The V and J genes are TRBV5-1 and TRBJ1-1; D is unclear. The CDR3 has 14 amino acids. The V gene's germline CDR1 is SGHRS and CDR2 YFSETQ. With 1 base removed from V and 1 base from J, the gap between germline ends came to 8 bases. The CDR3 protein is CASSLIGQNTEAFF. CDR3 bases: TGCGCCAGCAGCTTGATCGGGCAGAACACTGAAGCTTTCTTT.

This clone was observed a handful of times. The V gene is TRBV12-3 or TRBV12-4, the J gene TRBJ1-2; possible D gene TRBD1, 5 bases. The CDR3 loop spans 13 amino acids. V lost 4 bases, J lost 6 bases, and 12 bases lay in between. Here the CDR3 DNA reads TGTGCCAGCAGTTCGAGGGAGACAGATGGCTACACCTTC. Protein sequence: CASSSRETDGYTF.